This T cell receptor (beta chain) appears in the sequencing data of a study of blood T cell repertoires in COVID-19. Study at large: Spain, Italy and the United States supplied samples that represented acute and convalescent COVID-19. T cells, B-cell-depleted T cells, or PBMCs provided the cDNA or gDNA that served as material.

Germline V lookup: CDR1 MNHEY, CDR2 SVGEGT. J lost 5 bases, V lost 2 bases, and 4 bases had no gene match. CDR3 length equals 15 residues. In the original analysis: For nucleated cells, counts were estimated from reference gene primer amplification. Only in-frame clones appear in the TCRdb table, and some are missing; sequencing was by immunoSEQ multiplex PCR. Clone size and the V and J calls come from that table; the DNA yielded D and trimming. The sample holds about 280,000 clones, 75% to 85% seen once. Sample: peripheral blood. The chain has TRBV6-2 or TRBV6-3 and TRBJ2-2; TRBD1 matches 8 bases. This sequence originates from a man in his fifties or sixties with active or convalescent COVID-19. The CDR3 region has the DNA TGTGCCAGCAGTTACCCGGGACAGGTAACCGGGGAGCTGTTTTTT. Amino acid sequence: CASSYPGQVTGELFF.